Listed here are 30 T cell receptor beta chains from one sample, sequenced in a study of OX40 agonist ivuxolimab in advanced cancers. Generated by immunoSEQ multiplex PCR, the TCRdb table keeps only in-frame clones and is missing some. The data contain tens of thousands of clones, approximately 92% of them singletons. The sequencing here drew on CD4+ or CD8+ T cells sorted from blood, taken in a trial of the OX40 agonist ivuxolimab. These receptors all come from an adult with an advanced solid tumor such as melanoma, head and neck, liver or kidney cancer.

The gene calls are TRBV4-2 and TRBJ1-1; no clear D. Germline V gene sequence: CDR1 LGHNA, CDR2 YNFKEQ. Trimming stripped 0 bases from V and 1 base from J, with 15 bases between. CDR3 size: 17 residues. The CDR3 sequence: CASSQEHSVNRNTEAFF. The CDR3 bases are TGTGCCAGCAGCCAAGAACACAGCGTAAACCGGAACACTGAAGCTTTCTTT.

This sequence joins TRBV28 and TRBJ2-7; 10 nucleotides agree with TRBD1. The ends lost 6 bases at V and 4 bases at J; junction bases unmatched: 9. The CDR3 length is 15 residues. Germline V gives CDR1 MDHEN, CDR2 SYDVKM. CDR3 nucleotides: TGTGCCAGCAGACCCACCGGGACAGGGGAGTACGAGCAGTACTTC. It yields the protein CASRPTGTGEYEQYF.

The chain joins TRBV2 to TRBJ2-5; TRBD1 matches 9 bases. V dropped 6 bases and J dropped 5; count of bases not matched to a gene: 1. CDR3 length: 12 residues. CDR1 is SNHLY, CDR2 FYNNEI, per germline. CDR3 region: CASRDRGETQYF. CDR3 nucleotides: TGTGCCAGCAGAGACAGGGGGGAGACCCAGTACTTC.

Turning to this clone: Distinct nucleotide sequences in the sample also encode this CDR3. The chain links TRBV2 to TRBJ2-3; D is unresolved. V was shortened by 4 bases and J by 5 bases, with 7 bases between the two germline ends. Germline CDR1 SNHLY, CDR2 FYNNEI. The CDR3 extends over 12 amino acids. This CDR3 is CASSVTGDTQYF. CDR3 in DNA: TGTGCCAGCAGTGTGACTGGAGATACGCAGTATTTT. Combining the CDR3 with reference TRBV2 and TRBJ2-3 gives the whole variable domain EPEVTQTPSHQVTQMGQEVILRCVPISNHLYFYWYRQILGQKVEFLVSFYNNEISEKSEIFDDQFSVERPDGSNFTLKIRSTKLEDSAMYFCASSVTGDTQYFGPGTRLTVL.

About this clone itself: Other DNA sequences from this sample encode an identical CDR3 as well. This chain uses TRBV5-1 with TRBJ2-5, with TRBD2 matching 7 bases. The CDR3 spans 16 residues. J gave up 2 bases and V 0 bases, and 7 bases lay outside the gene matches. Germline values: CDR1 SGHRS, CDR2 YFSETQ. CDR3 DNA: TGCGCCAGCAGCTTGGGGGCTAGCGGATTTCAAGAGACCCAGTACTTC. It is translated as CASSLGASGFQETQYF. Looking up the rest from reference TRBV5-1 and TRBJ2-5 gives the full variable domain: KAGVTQTPRYLIKTRGQQVTLSCSPISGHRSVSWYQQTPGQGLQFLFEYFSETQRNKGNFPGRFSGRQFSNSRSEMNVSTLELGDSALYLCASSLGASGFQETQYFGPGTRLLVL.

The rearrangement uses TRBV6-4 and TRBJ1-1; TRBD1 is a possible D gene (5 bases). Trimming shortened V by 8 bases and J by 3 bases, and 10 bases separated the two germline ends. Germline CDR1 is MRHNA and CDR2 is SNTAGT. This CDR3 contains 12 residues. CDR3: CASGALDTEAFF. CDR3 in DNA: TGTGCCAGCGGGGCGCTGGACACTGAAGCTTTCTTT.

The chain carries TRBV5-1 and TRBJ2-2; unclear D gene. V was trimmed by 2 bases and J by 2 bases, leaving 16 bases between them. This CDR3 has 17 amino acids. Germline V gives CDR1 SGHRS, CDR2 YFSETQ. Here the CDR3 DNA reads TGCGCCAGCAGCTTACTTTCCTCGAGCGATAACACCGGGGAGCTGTTTTTT. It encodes CASSLLSSSDNTGELFF.

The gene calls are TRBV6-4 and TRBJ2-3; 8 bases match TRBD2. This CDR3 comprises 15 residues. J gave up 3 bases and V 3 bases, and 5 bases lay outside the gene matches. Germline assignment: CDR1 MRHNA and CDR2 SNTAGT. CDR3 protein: CASSEGVAGTDTQYF. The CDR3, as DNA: TGTGCCAGCAGTGAAGGGGTAGCGGGGACAGATACGCAGTATTTT.

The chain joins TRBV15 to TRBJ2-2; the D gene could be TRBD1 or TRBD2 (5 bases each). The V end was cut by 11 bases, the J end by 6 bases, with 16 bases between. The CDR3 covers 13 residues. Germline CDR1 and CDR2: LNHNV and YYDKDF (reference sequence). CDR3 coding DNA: TGTGCCTCCTCAGTTGGGACGGCCGGGGAGCTGTTTTTT. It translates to CASSVGTAGELFF.

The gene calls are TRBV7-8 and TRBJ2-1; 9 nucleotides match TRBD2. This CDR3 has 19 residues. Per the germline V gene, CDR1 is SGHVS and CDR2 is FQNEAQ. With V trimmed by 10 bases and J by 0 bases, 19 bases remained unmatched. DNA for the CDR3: TGTGCCAACCTTGGGGGTGCTAGCGGGAATCGCGGCTCCTACAATGAGCAGTTCTTC. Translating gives CANLGGASGNRGSYNEQFF.

CDR3 residues: CASSLMAGETQYF. For the CDR3, the DNA is TGCGCCAGCAGCTTGATGGCAGGAGAGACCCAGTACTTC. This chain connects TRBV5-1 to TRBJ2-5; D not resolved. The CDR3 length is 13 residues. Germline V gene lookup returns CDR1 SGHRS and CDR2 YFSETQ. The germline V and J ends were trimmed by 1 base and 4 bases, with 8 bases remaining between them.

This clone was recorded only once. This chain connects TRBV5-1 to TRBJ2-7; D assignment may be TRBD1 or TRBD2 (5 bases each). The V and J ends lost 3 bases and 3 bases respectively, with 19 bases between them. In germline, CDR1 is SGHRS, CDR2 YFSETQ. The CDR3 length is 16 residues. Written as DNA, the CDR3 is TGCGCCAGCAGCTGGGGGAACGACGTCCTCTTCTACGAGCAGTACTTC. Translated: CASSWGNDVLFYEQYF.

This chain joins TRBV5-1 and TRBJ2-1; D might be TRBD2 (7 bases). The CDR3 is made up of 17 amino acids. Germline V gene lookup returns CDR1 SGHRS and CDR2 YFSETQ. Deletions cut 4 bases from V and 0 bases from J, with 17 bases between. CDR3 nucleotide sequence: TGCGCCAGCAGCCGGGGGGCGGGGTCAGGCTCCTACAATGAGCAGTTCTTC. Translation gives CASSRGAGSGSYNEQFF.

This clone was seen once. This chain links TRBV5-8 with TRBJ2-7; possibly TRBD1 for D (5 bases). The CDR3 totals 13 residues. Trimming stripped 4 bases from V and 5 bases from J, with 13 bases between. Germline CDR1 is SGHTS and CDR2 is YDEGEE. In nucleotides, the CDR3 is TGTGCCAGCAGCGAGGACACCTGGGACGAGCAGTACTTC. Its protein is CASSEDTWDEQYF.

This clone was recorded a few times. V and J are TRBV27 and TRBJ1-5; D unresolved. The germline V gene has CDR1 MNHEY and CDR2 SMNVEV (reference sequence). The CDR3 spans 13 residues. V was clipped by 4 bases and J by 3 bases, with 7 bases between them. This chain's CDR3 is CASSSAYNQPQHF. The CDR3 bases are TGTGCCAGCAGTTCCGCCTACAATCAGCCCCAGCATTTT.

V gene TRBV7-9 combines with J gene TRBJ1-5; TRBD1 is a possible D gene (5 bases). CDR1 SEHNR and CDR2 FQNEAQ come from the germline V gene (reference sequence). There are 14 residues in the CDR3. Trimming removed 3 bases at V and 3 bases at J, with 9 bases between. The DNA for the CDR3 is TGTGCCAGCAGCTTCGGGGGAGACAATCAGCCCCAGCATTTT. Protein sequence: CASSFGGDNQPQHF.

CDR3 nucleotides: TGTGCCAGCAGTTTAACCAGGAACACTGAAGCTTTCTTT. Translating it yields CASSLTRNTEAFF. The chain couples TRBV27 to TRBJ1-1; the D is unclear. This CDR3 spans 13 amino acids. Between the trimmed V and J ends, which lost 2 bases and 1 base, there was a span of 5 bases. The germline gives CDR1 MNHEY, CDR2 SMNVEV (reference sequence).

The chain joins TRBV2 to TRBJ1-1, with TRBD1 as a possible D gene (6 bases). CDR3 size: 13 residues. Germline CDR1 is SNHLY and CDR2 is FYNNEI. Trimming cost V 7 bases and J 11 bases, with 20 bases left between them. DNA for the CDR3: TGTGCCAGCAAGGGGGGAGGTAGACCGGCCGCTTTCTTT. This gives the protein CASKGGGRPAAFF. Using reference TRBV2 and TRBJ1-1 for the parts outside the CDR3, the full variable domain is EPEVTQTPSHQVTQMGQEVILRCVPISNHLYFYWYRQILGQKVEFLVSFYNNEISEKSEIFDDQFSVERPDGSNFTLKIRSTKLEDSAMYFCASKGGGRPAAFFGQGTRLTVV.

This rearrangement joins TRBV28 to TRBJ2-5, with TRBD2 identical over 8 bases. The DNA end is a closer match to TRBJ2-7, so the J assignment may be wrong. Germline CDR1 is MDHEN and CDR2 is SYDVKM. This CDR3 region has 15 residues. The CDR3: CASSSTSREDYEQYF. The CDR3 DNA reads TGTGCCAGCAGTTCCACTTCGCGGGAGGATTACGAGCAGTACTTC.

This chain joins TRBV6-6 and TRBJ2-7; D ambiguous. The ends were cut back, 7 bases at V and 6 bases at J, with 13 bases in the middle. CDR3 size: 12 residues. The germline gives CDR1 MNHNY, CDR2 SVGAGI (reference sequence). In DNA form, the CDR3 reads TGTGCCAGCACCGGGTTGGTTGGCGAGCAGTACTTC. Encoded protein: CASTGLVGEQYF.

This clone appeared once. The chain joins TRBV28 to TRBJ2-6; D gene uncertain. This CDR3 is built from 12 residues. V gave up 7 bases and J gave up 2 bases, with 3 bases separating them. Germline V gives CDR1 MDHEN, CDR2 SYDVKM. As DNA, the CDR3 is TGTGCCAGCACCCCTGGGGCCAACGTCCTGACTTTC. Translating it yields CASTPGANVLTF.

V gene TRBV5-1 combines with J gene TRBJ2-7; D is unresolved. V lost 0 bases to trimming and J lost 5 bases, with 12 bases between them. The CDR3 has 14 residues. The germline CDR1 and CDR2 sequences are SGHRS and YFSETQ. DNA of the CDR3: TGCGCCAGCAGCTTGGAACAGCTTACCGACGAGCAGTACTTC. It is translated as CASSLEQLTDEQYF.

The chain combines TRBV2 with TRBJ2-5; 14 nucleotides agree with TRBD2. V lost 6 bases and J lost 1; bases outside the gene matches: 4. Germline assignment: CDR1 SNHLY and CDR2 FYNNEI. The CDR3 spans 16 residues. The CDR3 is CASRQGLAGGQETQYF. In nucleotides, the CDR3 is TGTGCCAGCAGGCAAGGACTAGCGGGGGGCCAAGAGACCCAGTACTTC.

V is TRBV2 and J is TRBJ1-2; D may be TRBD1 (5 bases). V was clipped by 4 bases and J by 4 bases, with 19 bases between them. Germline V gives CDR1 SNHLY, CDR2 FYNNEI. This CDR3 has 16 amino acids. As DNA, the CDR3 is TGTGCCAGCAGTGTGGGGCAGGGTACGACCTTCTATGGCTACACCTTC. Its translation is CASSVGQGTTFYGYTF.

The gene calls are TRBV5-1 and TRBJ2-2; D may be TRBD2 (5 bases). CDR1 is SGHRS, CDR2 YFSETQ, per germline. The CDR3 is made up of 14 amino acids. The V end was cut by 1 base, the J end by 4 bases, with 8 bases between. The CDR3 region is CASSLRGITGELFF. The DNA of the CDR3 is TGCGCCAGCAGCTTGAGAGGGATCACCGGGGAGCTGTTTTTT.

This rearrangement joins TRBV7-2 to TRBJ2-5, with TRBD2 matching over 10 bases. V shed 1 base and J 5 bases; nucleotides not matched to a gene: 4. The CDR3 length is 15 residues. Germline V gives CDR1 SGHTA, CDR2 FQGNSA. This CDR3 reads CASSLVAGGQETQYF. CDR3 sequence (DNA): TGTGCCAGCAGCTTAGTAGCGGGAGGTCAGGAGACCCAGTACTTC. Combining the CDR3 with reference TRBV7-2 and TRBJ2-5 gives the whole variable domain GAGVSQSPSNKVTEKGKDVELRCDPISGHTALYWYRQSLGQGLEFLIYFQGNSAPDKSGLPSDRFSAERTGGSVSTLTIQRTQQEDSAVYLCASSLVAGGQETQYFGPGTRLLVL.

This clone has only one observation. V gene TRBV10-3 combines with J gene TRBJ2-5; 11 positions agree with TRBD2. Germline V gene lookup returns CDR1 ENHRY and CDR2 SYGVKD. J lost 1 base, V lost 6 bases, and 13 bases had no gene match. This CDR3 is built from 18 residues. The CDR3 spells CAIRGDATSGTFQETQYF. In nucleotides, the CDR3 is TGTGCCATCAGGGGCGACGCGACTAGCGGGACTTTCCAAGAGACCCAGTACTTC.

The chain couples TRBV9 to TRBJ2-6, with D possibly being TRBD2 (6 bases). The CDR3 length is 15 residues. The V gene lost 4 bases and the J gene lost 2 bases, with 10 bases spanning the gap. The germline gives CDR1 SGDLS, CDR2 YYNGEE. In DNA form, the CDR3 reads TGTGCCAGCAGCCAAGGCGGGGCTGGGGCCAACGTCCTGACTTTC. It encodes CASSQGGAGANVLTF.

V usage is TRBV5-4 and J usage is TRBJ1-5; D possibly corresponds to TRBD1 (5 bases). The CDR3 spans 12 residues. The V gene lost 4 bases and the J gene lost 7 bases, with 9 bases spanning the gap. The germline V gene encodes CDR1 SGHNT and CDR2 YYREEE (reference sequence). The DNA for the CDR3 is TGTGCCAGCAGCCGCAGGGACCAGCCCCAGCATTTT. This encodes CASSRRDQPQHF.

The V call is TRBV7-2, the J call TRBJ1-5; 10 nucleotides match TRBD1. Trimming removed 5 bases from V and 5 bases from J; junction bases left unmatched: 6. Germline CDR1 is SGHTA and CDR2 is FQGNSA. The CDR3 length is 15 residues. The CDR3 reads CASSPRGQGYQPQHF. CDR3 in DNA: TGTGCCAGCAGCCCCAGGGGACAGGGGTATCAGCCCCAGCATTTT.